The clone carrying this T cell receptor (beta chain) was detected a few times. Generated by immunoSEQ multiplex PCR, the TCRdb table keeps only in-frame clones and is missing some. The sample yields fewer than 200,000 clones, 70% to 90% seen once. V shed 4 bases and J shed 4 bases, with 13 bases lying between them. The germline V gene has CDR1 MNHEY and CDR2 SMNVEV (reference sequence). This CDR3 has 15 amino acids. This specimen belongs to a study of blood T cell repertoires in COVID-19. For the study at large: Donors in the United States, Italy and Spain gave samples during acute or convalescent COVID-19. T cells, B-cell-depleted T cells, or PBMCs provided the cDNA or gDNA that served as material.

Across about two dozen US areas, participants ranged in age from about 18 to 90 years. Cohort assignment relied on participant-reported clinical history. Sample: PBMCs or T cells enriched from blood (not recorded which). V gene TRBV27 combines with J gene TRBJ2-2; TRBD1 is a possible D gene (7 bases). The TCR comes from a woman aged 50 to 65 who had recovered from COVID-19. Here the CDR3 DNA reads TGTGCCAGCAGTTGGCGGGGACAGCCCACCGGGGAGCTGTTTTTT. It translates to CASSWRGQPTGELFF.